These 25 T cell receptor beta chains were sequenced from one sample in a study of blood T cell repertoires in COVID-19. Generated by immunoSEQ multiplex PCR, the TCRdb table keeps only in-frame clones and is missing some. The sample shows some 170,000 clones, roughly 89% of them seen only once. The sequencing input was peripheral blood. Every receptor here comes from a woman between 50 and 59 years old with acute or convalescent COVID-19.

The chain joins TRBV5-1 to TRBJ1-1; a weak D match, TRBD1 (6 bases). The CDR3 extends over 15 amino acids. The germline V and J ends were trimmed by 0 bases and 1 base, with 10 bases remaining between them. CDR1 and CDR2 (germline): SGHRS, YFSETQ. CDR3 sequence reads: CASSLDGQKNTEAFF. In DNA form, the CDR3 reads TGCGCCAGCAGCTTGGATGGACAGAAGAACACTGAAGCTTTCTTT.

The rearrangement joins TRBV15 to TRBJ1-5; 9 positions match TRBD1. V lost 4 bases to trimming and J lost 6 bases; unmatched junction nucleotides: 7. In germline, CDR1 is LNHNV, CDR2 YYDKDF (reference sequence). The CDR3 is 15 amino acids. CDR3: CATSTGQGKSQPQHF. CDR3 DNA sequence: TGTGCCACCAGCACCGGACAGGGGAAGAGTCAGCCCCAGCATTTT. Full variable domain (remainder filled in from reference TRBV15 and TRBJ1-5): DAMVIQNPRYQVTQFGKPVTLSCSQTLNHNVMYWYQQKSSQAPKLLFHYYDKDFNNEADTPDNFQSRRPNTSFCFLDIRSPGLGDTAMYLCATSTGQGKSQPQHFGDGTRLSIL.

This chain links TRBV24-1 with TRBJ1-2; D possibly corresponds to TRBD1 (5 bases). Germline assignment: CDR1 KGHDR and CDR2 SFDVKD. This CDR3 spans 16 amino acids. Deletions cut 0 bases from V and 5 bases from J, with 15 bases between. The CDR3 sequence: CATSDLVRGEHYGYTF. CDR3 in DNA: TGTGCCACCAGTGATTTGGTTCGGGGGGAGCATTATGGCTACACCTTC.

A few counts support this clone. The V call is TRBV4-1, the J call TRBJ1-2; no definite D call. This CDR3 has 14 residues. The V gene lost 1 base and the J gene lost 3 bases, with 9 bases spanning the gap. Germline CDR1 MGHRA, CDR2 YSYEKL. CDR3 in amino acids: CASSQVEIDYGYTF. CDR3 sequence (DNA): TGCGCCAGCAGCCAAGTTGAGATCGACTATGGCTACACCTTC.

The chain uses TRBV2 and TRBJ2-2; D is uncertain. CDR3 length: 12 residues. CDR1 and CDR2 from the germline V gene are SNHLY and FYNNEI. Trimming took off 6 bases at V and 7 bases at J, with 9 bases between the two ends. Here the CDR3 reads CASRLGFGELFF. CDR3 bases: TGTGCCAGCAGGCTGGGCTTCGGGGAGCTGTTTTTT.

V usage is TRBV5-6 and J usage is TRBJ1-4; D is uncertain. Trimming cost V 0 bases and J 0 bases, with 3 bases left between them. Germline V gene lookup returns CDR1 SGHDT and CDR2 YYEEEE. CDR3 length: 14 amino acids. CDR3 residues: CASSLGATNEKLFF. The CDR3 DNA reads as TGTGCCAGCAGCTTGGGAGCAACTAATGAAAAACTGTTTTTT.

This clone was observed once. The rearrangement joins TRBV19 to TRBJ1-1; TRBD1 agrees at 11 bases. The CDR3 consists of 13 residues. Germline CDR1 and CDR2: LNHDA and SQIVND (reference sequence). Trimming removed 3 bases from V and 6 bases from J; junction bases left unmatched: 0. This CDR3 reads CASSMGQGAEAFF. The CDR3 nucleotides are TGTGCCAGTAGTATGGGACAGGGGGCTGAAGCTTTCTTT.

The chain recombines TRBV5-1 with TRBJ2-3; 10 bases align to TRBD1. CDR1 is SGHRS, CDR2 YFSETQ, per germline. Losses at the gene ends were 4 bases for V and 7 bases for J; bases not matched to a gene: 6. This CDR3 comprises 14 residues. In DNA, the CDR3 is TGCGCCAGCAGCCCTGGGACAGGGGTTCATACGCAGTATTTT. This gives the protein CASSPGTGVHTQYF.

The genes are TRBV5-1 and TRBJ2-3; D is perhaps TRBD1 (6 bases). There are 16 residues in the CDR3. Trimming stripped 4 bases from V and 4 bases from J, with 19 bases between. Germline CDR1 reads SGHRS; CDR2 reads YFSETQ. The CDR3 DNA reads TGCGCCAGCAGCCGGGACACAGCTGGGCAGTCAGATACGCAGTATTTT. Encoded protein: CASSRDTAGQSDTQYF.

The chain is built from TRBV9 and TRBJ2-3; TRBD1 matches at 8 bases. Trimming at V came to 8 bases and at J to 1 base, leaving 6 bases not matched to a gene. Germline V gene lookup returns CDR1 SGDLS and CDR2 YYNGEE. The CDR3 runs 14 residues. The CDR3 spells CASSSDRGTDTQYF. CDR3 DNA sequence: TGTGCCAGTTCTTCGGACAGGGGCACAGATACGCAGTATTTT. The entire variable domain, with the rest obtained from reference TRBV9 and TRBJ2-3, is as follows: DSGVTQTPKHLITATGQRVTLRCSPRSGDLSVYWYQQSLDQGLQFLIQYYNGEERAKGNILERFSAQQFPDLHSELNLSSLELGDSALYFCASSSDRGTDTQYFGPGTRLTVL.

The V gene is TRBV30, the J gene TRBJ2-2; D is possibly TRBD1 (6 bases). The germline V and J ends were trimmed by 3 bases and 4 bases, with 27 bases remaining between them. The length of the CDR3 is 19 residues. Germline CDR1 reads GTSNPN; CDR2 reads SVGIG (reference sequence). CDR3 amino acids: CAWSPPLGAAPRSTGELFF. The DNA of the CDR3 is TGTGCCTGGAGCCCCCCTTTGGGGGCAGCCCCGCGAAGCACCGGGGAGCTGTTTTTT. Complete variable domain (other parts from reference TRBV30 and TRBJ2-2): SQTIHQWPATLVQPVGSPLSLECTVEGTSNPNLYWYRQAAGRGLQLLFYSVGIGQISSEVPQNLSASRPQDRQFILSSKKLLLSDSGFYLCAWSPPLGAAPRSTGELFFGEGSRLTVL.

The rearrangement joins TRBV19 to TRBJ2-3; weak D call: TRBD1 (6 bases). Trimming removed 1 base at V and 4 bases at J, with 6 bases between. The CDR3 length is 13 residues. Germline lookup yields CDR1 LNHDA and CDR2 SQIVND (reference sequence). In nucleotides, the CDR3 is TGTGCCAGTAGTATAGGGACAGCAGATACGCAGTATTTT. Protein: CASSIGTADTQYF.

This clone showed up just once. The V and J genes are TRBV5-4 and TRBJ2-3, with D tentatively TRBD2 (5 bases). The CDR3 has 14 residues. V was shortened by 0 bases and J by 6 bases, with 11 bases between the two germline ends. CDR1 and CDR2 from the germline V gene are SGHNT and YYREEE (reference sequence). The CDR3 DNA follows: TGTGCCAGCAGCTTGGATCGTTGGGAGGATACGCAGTATTTT. This gives the protein CASSLDRWEDTQYF. Drawing the rest from reference TRBV5-4 and TRBJ2-3, the complete variable domain is ETGVTQSPTHLIKTRGQQVTLRCSSQSGHNTVSWYQQALGQGPQFIFQYYREEENGRGNFPPRFSGLQFPNYSSELNVNALELDDSALYLCASSLDRWEDTQYFGPGTRLTVL.

V usage is TRBV5-1 and J usage is TRBJ2-7; TRBD1 might be the D (5 bases). V dropped 3 bases and J dropped 6 bases, with 16 bases sitting between them. Germline lookup yields CDR1 SGHRS and CDR2 YFSETQ. The CDR3 is 14 amino acids. CDR3 region: CASSSDPSGPEQYF. CDR3 DNA sequence: TGCGCCAGCAGCTCCGACCCGTCAGGGCCCGAGCAGTACTTC.

This chain uses TRBV11-3 with TRBJ2-3; 14 nucleotides line up with TRBD2. V was clipped by 5 bases and J by 1 base; unmatched bases: 2. Germline V gene data show CDR1 as SGHNT and CDR2 as YENEEA. The CDR3 is 16 amino acids. The CDR3 spells CASSEGLAGGTDTQYF. DNA for the CDR3: TGTGCCAGCAGCGAGGGACTAGCGGGGGGCACAGATACGCAGTATTTT.

V usage is TRBV9 and J usage is TRBJ2-4; D might be TRBD1 (5 bases). The V end was cut by 4 bases, the J end by 3 bases, with 20 bases between. This CDR3 is 17 amino acids long. Per the germline V gene, CDR1 is SGDLS and CDR2 is YYNGEE. CDR3 sequence reads: CASSPQDLSLGKNIQYF. As DNA, the CDR3 is TGTGCCAGCAGCCCACAGGATTTGTCGTTGGGCAAAAACATTCAGTACTTC.

The chain recombines TRBV10-1 with TRBJ2-3; 8 nucleotides agree with TRBD2. CDR1 is WNHNN and CDR2 is SYGVQD in the germline V gene (reference sequence). The CDR3 consists of 13 residues. V shed 6 bases and J 6 bases; nucleotides not matched to a gene: 5. The CDR3 coding sequence is TGCGCCAGCAGGGAAAGCGGGAGTGATACGCAGTATTTT. Translation: CASRESGSDTQYF.

The chain uses TRBV29-1 and TRBJ1-1; D is ambiguous. V was trimmed by 2 bases and J by 3 bases, leaving 13 bases between them. The CDR3 is 14 residues long. Germline loops: CDR1 SQVTM, CDR2 ANQGSEA. In nucleotides, the CDR3 is TGCAGCGTTGAAAGTCCGGGGATGCACACTGAAGCTTTCTTT. Translation gives CSVESPGMHTEAFF. The full variable domain, its missing parts supplied by reference TRBV29-1 and TRBJ1-1, is SAVISQKPSRDICQRGTSLTIQCQVDSQVTMMFWYRQQPGQSLTLIATANQGSEATYESGFVIDKFPISRPNLTFSTLTVSNMSPEDSSIYLCSVESPGMHTEAFFGQGTRLTVV.

This chain connects TRBV18 to TRBJ2-3; tentative D call: TRBD1 (6 bases). With 3 bases removed from V and 4 bases from J, the gap between germline ends came to 11 bases. Germline CDR1 KGHSH, CDR2 LQKENI. The CDR3 length is 14 residues. CDR3 sequence (DNA): TGTGCCAGCTCACCGGCAGAGGGGGCAGATACGCAGTATTTT. It yields the protein CASSPAEGADTQYF. The complete variable domain, with remaining parts taken from reference TRBV18 and TRBJ2-3, reads NAGVMQNPRHLVRRRGQEARLRCSPMKGHSHVYWYRQLPEEGLKFMVYLQKENIIDESGMPKERFSAEFPKEGPSILRIQQVVRGDSAAYFCASSPAEGADTQYFGPGTRLTVL.

The V call is TRBV10-1, the J call TRBJ1-2; 10 nucleotides align to TRBD1. Germline V gene sequence: CDR1 WNHNN, CDR2 SYGVQD (reference sequence). The CDR3 extends over 15 amino acids. The J segment lost 8 bases and the V segment lost 0 bases, leaving 6 bases of the junction unmatched. The CDR3 DNA follows: TGCGCCAGCAGTGAGTCGAGGACAGGGGGTGAGGGCTACACCTTC. It yields the protein CASSESRTGGEGYTF.

The chain employs TRBV25-1 and TRBJ1-4; D perhaps matches TRBD1 (6 bases). From germline, CDR1 is MGHDK and CDR2 SYGVNS. The length of the CDR3 is 14 residues. V dropped 2 bases and J dropped 10 bases, with 14 bases sitting between them. Written as DNA, the CDR3 is TGTGCCAGCAGTGAAGGGGGCTATGGGGGAAAACTGTTTTTT. It codes for CASSEGGYGGKLFF. The full variable domain, with the rest looked up from reference TRBV25-1 and TRBJ1-4, is EADIYQTPRYLVIGTGKKITLECSQTMGHDKMYWYQQDPGMELHLIHYSYGVNSTEKGDLSSESTVSRIRTEHFPLTLESARPSHTSQYLCASSEGGYGGKLFFGSGTQLSVL.

The chain recombines TRBV10-3 with TRBJ1-3; TRBD1 is a possible D gene (6 bases). V gave up 6 bases and J gave up 2 bases, with 8 bases separating them. Germline V gene data show CDR1 as ENHRY and CDR2 as SYGVKD. This CDR3 contains 13 residues. This CDR3 reads CAIRGAPGNTIYF. CDR3 coding DNA: TGTGCCATCAGGGGGGCCCCTGGAAACACCATATATTTT.

The chain has TRBV18 and TRBJ2-7, with no clear D. This CDR3 spans 14 amino acids. V was clipped by 3 bases and J by 5 bases, with 14 bases between them. The germline V gene encodes CDR1 KGHSH and CDR2 LQKENI. The CDR3 DNA follows: TGTGCCAGCTCACCCTCTCAAGACCGGGACGAGCAGTACTTC. Amino acid sequence: CASSPSQDRDEQYF.

This clone was recorded a few times. This chain joins TRBV9 and TRBJ1-5, with 7 bases that match TRBD1. Unmatched junction bases numbered 4, after V lost 0 bases and J lost 4 bases. The CDR3 contains 15 residues. In germline, CDR1 is SGDLS, CDR2 YYNGEE. The CDR3, as DNA: TGTGCCAGCAGCGTAGCTGGGGACAGAAATCAGCCCCAGCATTTT. Protein sequence: CASSVAGDRNQPQHF.

Regarding this clone: Different DNA sequences within this sample yield the same CDR3. This chain connects TRBV30 to TRBJ1-1; D unclear. Trimming removed 3 bases at V and 1 base at J, with 6 bases between. There are 12 residues in the CDR3. Germline V CDR1 and CDR2: GTSNPN, SVGIG (reference sequence). CDR3 coding DNA: TGTGCCTGGAGGGCTGCGAACACTGAAGCTTTCTTT. This sequence encodes CAWRAANTEAFF.